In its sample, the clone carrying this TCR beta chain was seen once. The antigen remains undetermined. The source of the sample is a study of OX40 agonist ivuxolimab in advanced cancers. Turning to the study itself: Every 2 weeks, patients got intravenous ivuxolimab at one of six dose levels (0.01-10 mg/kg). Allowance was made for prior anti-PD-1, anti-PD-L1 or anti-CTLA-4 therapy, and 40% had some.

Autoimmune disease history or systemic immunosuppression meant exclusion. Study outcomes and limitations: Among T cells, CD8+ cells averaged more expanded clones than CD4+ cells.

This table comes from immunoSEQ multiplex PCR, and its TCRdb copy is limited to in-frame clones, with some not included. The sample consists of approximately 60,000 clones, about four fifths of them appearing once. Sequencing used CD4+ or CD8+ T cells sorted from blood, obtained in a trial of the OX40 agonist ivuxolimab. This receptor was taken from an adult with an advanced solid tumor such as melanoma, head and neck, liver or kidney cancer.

The CDR3 region is CASSVSRGANYGYTF. CDR3 DNA sequence: TGTGCCAGCAGCGTCTCCAGGGGAGCTAACTATGGCTACACCTTC. V usage is TRBV9 and J usage is TRBJ1-2, with D perhaps matching TRBD1 (6 bases). The CDR3 has 15 amino acids. The germline V and J ends were trimmed by 2 bases and 0 bases, with 11 bases remaining between them. Germline lookup yields CDR1 SGDLS and CDR2 YYNGEE.